Listed below are T cell receptor beta chains from one sample, sequenced in a study of blood T cell repertoires in COVID-19. TCRdb keeps only in-frame clones here, not all; method: immunoSEQ multiplex PCR. Of about 240,000 clones listed, about 86% are singletons. The material sequenced was peripheral blood. The receptors were gathered from a woman younger than 45 who had recovered from COVID-19. The CDR3 runs from the conserved cysteine through the conserved F or W. Each record gives: V gene, clone size, D gene, J gene, CDR3 protein, CDR3 DNA. The D gene is left open where the match is weak. Expanded clones are given a class, and other clones once, few, many or no size at all.

TRBV18	.	TRBD1	TRBJ2-6	CASSSGQGTSGANVLTF	TGTGCCAGCTCATCCGGACAGGGAACCTCTGGGGCCAACGTCCTGACTTTC
TRBV20-1	.	TRBD2	TRBJ2-7	CSGLAGAEQYF	TGCAGCGGACTAGCGGGGGCCGAGCAGTACTTC
TRBV3-1/TRBV3-2	.	.	TRBJ1-3	CASSPRYSGNTIYF	TGTGCCAGCAGCCCCCGTTATTCTGGAAACACCATATATTTT
TRBV12-3/TRBV12-4	.	TRBD1	TRBJ2-1	CATTGEANEQFF	TGTGCCACCACAGGGGAAGCAAATGAGCAGTTCTTC
TRBV6-5	.	.	TRBJ1-4	CASSYSQGSNEKLFF	TGTGCCAGCAGTTACTCTCAGGGGTCCAATGAAAAACTGTTTTTT
TRBV27	.	TRBD1	TRBJ1-4	CASRAIGTGSEKLFF	TGTGCCAGCAGGGCGATTGGGACAGGGTCTGAAAAACTGTTTTTT
TRBV5-1	.	.	TRBJ1-1	CASSFGRSTGWGTEAFF	TGCGCCAGCAGCTTCGGACGTTCTACAGGGTGGGGGACTGAAGCTTTCTTT
TRBV11-3	.	.	TRBJ2-3	CASSLDPVSTDTQYF	TGTGCCAGCAGCTTAGATCCCGTTAGCACAGATACGCAGTATTTT
TRBV5-1	.	.	TRBJ1-4	CASSPDGGTGEKLFF	TGCGCCAGCAGCCCGGACGGGGGGACGGGTGAAAAACTGTTTTTT
TRBV6-1	.	.	TRBJ1-3	CASSERGFSGNTIYF	TGTGCCAGCAGTGAACGGGGATTCTCTGGAAACACCATATATTTT
TRBV29-1	once	.	TRBJ2-1	CSVQPRRAAGGEQFF	TGCAGCGTACAACCCCGTCGAGCCGCAGGTGGTGAGCAGTTCTTC
TRBV6-2/TRBV6-3	.	.	TRBJ2-6	CASSYSRVANVLTF	TGTGCCAGCAGTTATTCGCGGGTGGCCAACGTCCTGACTTTC
TRBV5-4	.	TRBD1	TRBJ2-2	CASSVPTGEIGELFF	TGTGCCAGCAGCGTGCCTACAGGGGAGATCGGGGAGCTGTTTTTT
TRBV27	.	.	TRBJ2-3	CASSLSAAASVDTQYF	TGTGCCAGCAGTTTATCAGCAGCAGCGTCGGTCGATACGCAGTATTTT
TRBV7-9	.	.	TRBJ2-1	CASSFKGQSYNEQFF	TGTGCCAGCAGCTTTAAGGGACAATCCTACAATGAGCAGTTCTTC
TRBV3-1/TRBV3-2	.	TRBD1	TRBJ1-5	CASSQEGRNRGSNQPQHF	TGTGCCAGCAGCCAAGAAGGGCGAAACAGGGGTAGCAATCAGCCCCAGCATTTT
TRBV5-6	.	TRBD1	TRBJ1-4	CASSSRQGPTNEKLFF	TGTGCCAGCAGCTCTAGACAGGGTCCAACTAATGAAAAACTGTTTTTT
TRBV27	once	TRBD1	TRBJ2-5	CASSGTGRQETQYF	TGTGCCAGCAGTGGGACAGGACGCCAAGAGACCCAGTACTTC
TRBV7-6	few	.	TRBJ1-6	CASSLTEDSPLHF	TGTGCCAGCAGTCTCACCGAGGATTCACCCCTCCACTTT
TRBV28	.	.	TRBJ2-5	CASSFPGVETQYF	TGTGCCAGCAGTTTCCCAGGGGTGGAGACCCAGTACTTC
TRBV7-9	.	.	TRBJ2-3	CASSLRRTATDTQYF	TGTGCCAGCAGCTTAAGAAGGACAGCCACAGATACGCAGTATTTT
TRBV5-5	.	TRBD2	TRBJ2-1	CASSIGLAGGENEQFF	TGTGCCAGCAGCATTGGACTAGCGGGGGGCGAAAATGAGCAGTTCTTC
TRBV5-1	.	.	TRBJ2-7	CASSLEVASYEQYF	TGCGCCAGCAGCTTGGAGGTAGCCAGCTACGAGCAGTACTTC
TRBV14	.	TRBD2	TRBJ2-5	CASSQAGTSIETQYF	TGTGCCAGCAGCCAAGCCGGGACTAGTATTGAGACCCAGTACTTC
TRBV11-2	few	.	TRBJ2-3	CASSLDLATTDTQYF	TGTGCCAGCAGCTTGGATCTAGCGACCACAGATACGCAGTATTTT
TRBV6-5	.	TRBD1	TRBJ1-1	CASSSKGTANTEAFF	TGTGCCAGCAGTTCGAAAGGGACAGCGAACACTGAAGCTTTCTTT
TRBV5-1	.	.	TRBJ2-3	CASSFLTGDDTQYF	TGCGCCAGCAGCTTCCTGACAGGAGACGATACGCAGTATTTT
TRBV5-8	.	.	TRBJ2-2	CASSPQGMGTGELFF	TGTGCCAGCTCCCCCCAGGGGATGGGCACCGGGGAGCTGTTTTTT
TRBV27	.	.	TRBJ2-2	CASSPLLQGTNTGELFF	TGTGCCAGCAGTCCTCTCCTACAGGGAACGAACACCGGGGAGCTGTTTTTT
TRBV5-6	.	.	TRBJ2-6	CASSLVAGTDLSGANVLTF	TGTGCCAGCAGCTTGGTAGCGGGGACAGACCTCTCTGGGGCCAACGTCCTGACTTTC
TRBV9	.	.	TRBJ1-2	CASPTGLDYGYTF	TGTGCCAGCCCGACAGGATTAGACTATGGCTACACCTTC
TRBV6-5	.	TRBD1	TRBJ2-7	CASSTGQAHYEQYF	TGTGCCAGCAGTACGGGACAGGCACACTACGAGCAGTACTTC
TRBV18	.	.	TRBJ1-1	CASSPTNPGAAFF	TGTGCCAGCTCACCGACAAATCCAGGGGCGGCTTTCTTT
TRBV10-2	.	TRBD2	TRBJ2-5	CASSRGVETQYF	TGCGCCAGCAGCCGGGGGGTGGAGACCCAGTACTTC
TRBV2	.	TRBD1	TRBJ1-3	CASSQGASRNTIYF	TGTGCCAGCAGCCAGGGGGCGAGTAGAAACACCATATATTTT
TRBV2	.	.	TRBJ2-3	CASSTETENTQYF	TGTGCCAGCAGTACCGAGACAGAGAATACGCAGTATTTT
TRBV3-1/TRBV3-2	.	TRBD1	TRBJ1-1	CASNLPGQGMSEAFF	TGTGCCAGCAACCTTCCGGGACAGGGTATGTCTGAAGCTTTCTTT
TRBV4-1	.	.	TRBJ1-6	CASSQDPGVYNSPLHF	TGCGCCAGCAGCCAAGATCCGGGGGTTTATAATTCACCCCTCCACTTT
TRBV9	.	TRBD1	TRBJ2-7	CASSVGQGAYEQYF	TGTGCCAGCAGCGTGGGACAGGGGGCATACGAGCAGTACTTC
TRBV7-2	.	.	TRBJ1-3	CASSSTSVGNTIYF	TGTGCCAGCAGCTCGACATCTGTCGGAAACACCATATATTTT
TRBV15	once	.	TRBJ2-1	CATSIGQFNEQFF	TGTGCCACCAGCATCGGACAGTTCAATGAGCAGTTCTTC
TRBV7-2	.	TRBD2	TRBJ2-4	CASSWGLAGVTKNIQYF	TGTGCCAGCAGCTGGGGACTAGCGGGGGTCACCAAAAACATTCAGTACTTC
TRBV19	.	TRBD1	TRBJ2-7	CASRGQGAGEQYF	TGTGCCAGTAGGGGACAGGGGGCGGGTGAGCAGTACTTC
TRBV12-3/TRBV12-4	.	.	TRBJ2-3	CASSSLSDTQYF	TGTGCCAGCAGTTCCCTTTCGGATACGCAGTATTTT
TRBV11-1	.	TRBD2	TRBJ2-1	CASSVAGARSNEQFF	TGTGCCAGCAGCGTAGCGGGGGCTCGATCCAATGAGCAGTTCTTC
TRBV21-1	once	.	TRBJ2-1	CASSKGQGNEQFF	TGTGCCAGCAGCAAAGGACAGGGCAATGAGCAGTTCTTC
TRBV6-2/TRBV6-3	few	.	TRBJ2-1	CASSYEDGGASEQFF	TGTGCCAGCAGTTACGAGGATGGGGGGGCGAGTGAGCAGTTCTTC
TRBV30	.	TRBD1	TRBJ2-1	CAWGNTGTGFRNEQFF	TGTGCCTGGGGAAACACCGGGACAGGTTTTAGGAATGAGCAGTTCTTC
TRBV2	.	.	TRBJ1-1	CASSESPYTEAFF	TGTGCCAGCAGTGAAAGCCCCTACACTGAAGCTTTCTTT
TRBV4-3	.	.	TRBJ2-4	CASSQEIGQLAKNIQYF	TGCGCCAGCAGCCAAGAGATTGGACAGTTAGCCAAAAACATTCAGTACTTC
TRBV4-2	.	TRBD1	TRBJ1-1	CASSPDREGWMNTEAFF	TGTGCCAGCAGTCCTGACAGGGAAGGATGGATGAACACTGAAGCTTTCTTT
TRBV11-2	.	.	TRBJ1-1	CASSLSPGPGTEAFF	TGTGCCAGCAGCTTATCACCGGGCCCGGGAACTGAAGCTTTCTTT
TRBV10-2	once	TRBD1	TRBJ2-7	CASSRTGDTLDALYEQYF	TGCGCCAGCAGCCGGACAGGGGATACCCTCGACGCTCTATACGAGCAGTACTTC
TRBV7-2	.	.	TRBJ2-1	CASRLTGSWQFF	TGTGCCAGCAGACTCACAGGTAGCTGGCAGTTCTTC
TRBV13	.	TRBD1	TRBJ1-3	CASSSKRQGPSGNTIYF	TGTGCCAGCAGCTCGAAACGACAGGGCCCCTCTGGAAACACCATATATTTT
TRBV18	once	TRBD1	TRBJ2-7	CASSPPQAGGWYEQYF	TGTGCCAGCTCACCACCACAGGCAGGGGGCTGGTACGAGCAGTACTTC
TRBV15	.	TRBD2	TRBJ2-2	CATSPGLADTGELFF	TGTGCCACCAGCCCTGGACTAGCGGACACCGGGGAGCTGTTTTTT